This TCR beta chain appears in the sequencing data of a study of T cells in Graves' hyperthyroidism and ophthalmopathy. The hyperthyroidism was newly diagnosed and had lasted under 2 months; the patients were aged 18 to 65. Extraction of PBMCs used more than 8.5 ml of fresh peripheral blood. RNA transcripts gave rise to amplified TCR beta CDR3 regions. The HTBI primer set was used in a first-round RT-PCR of the TCR CDR3. TCRdb passed the multiplex PCR reads through MiXCR, listing each CDR3 protein once. The sample carries approximately 360,000 distinct CDR3 sequences, more than 20% recorded once. Overall study findings and caveats: Among clonotypes expanded in thyroid above 0.001, most were also found in blood.

This clonotype appeared a few times. Its antigen is not identified. J was trimmed by 5 bases and V by 5 bases; bases with no gene match: 11. This CDR3 region has 16 residues. Germline V gene lookup returns CDR1 SGHVS and CDR2 FNYEAQ. This TCR was sampled from a man aged 50 or older with Graves' hyperthyroidism. The specimen sequenced was blood. The chain combines TRBV7-6 with TRBJ2-7; 11 nucleotides line up with TRBD2. The CDR3 spells CASSPSSGRARNEQYF. In DNA, the CDR3 is TGTGCCAGCAGCCCAAGTAGCGGGAGGGCTAGGAACGAGCAGTACTTC.